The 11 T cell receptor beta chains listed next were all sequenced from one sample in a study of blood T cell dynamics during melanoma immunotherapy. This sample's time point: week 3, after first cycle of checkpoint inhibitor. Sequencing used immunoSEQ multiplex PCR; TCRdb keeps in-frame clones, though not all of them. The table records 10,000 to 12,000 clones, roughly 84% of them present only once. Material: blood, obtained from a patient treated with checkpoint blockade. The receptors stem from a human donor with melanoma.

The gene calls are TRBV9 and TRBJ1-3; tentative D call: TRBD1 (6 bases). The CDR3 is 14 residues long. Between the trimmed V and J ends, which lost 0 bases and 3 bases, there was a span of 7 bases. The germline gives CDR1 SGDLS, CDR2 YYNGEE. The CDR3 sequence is CASSVVGGGNTIYF. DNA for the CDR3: TGTGCCAGCAGCGTAGTAGGGGGTGGAAACACCATATATTTT.

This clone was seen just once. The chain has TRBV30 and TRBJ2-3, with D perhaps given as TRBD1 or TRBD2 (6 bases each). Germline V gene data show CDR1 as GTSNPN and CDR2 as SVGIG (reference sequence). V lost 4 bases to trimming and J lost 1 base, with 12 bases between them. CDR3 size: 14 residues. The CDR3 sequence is CAWTGGLGTDTQYF. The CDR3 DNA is TGTGCCTGGACTGGGGGGCTTGGCACAGATACGCAGTATTTT. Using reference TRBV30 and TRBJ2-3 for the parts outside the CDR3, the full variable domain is SQTIHQWPATLVQPVGSPLSLECTVEGTSNPNLYWYRQAAGRGLQLLFYSVGIGQISSEVPQNLSASRPQDRQFILSSKKLLLSDSGFYLCAWTGGLGTDTQYFGPGTRLTVL.

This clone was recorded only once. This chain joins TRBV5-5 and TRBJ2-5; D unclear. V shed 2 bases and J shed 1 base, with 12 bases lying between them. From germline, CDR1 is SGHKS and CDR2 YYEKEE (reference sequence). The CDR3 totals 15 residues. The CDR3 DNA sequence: TGTGCCAGCAGCTTAACGACGTCGGCCCAAGAGACCCAGTACTTC. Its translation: CASSLTTSAQETQYF.

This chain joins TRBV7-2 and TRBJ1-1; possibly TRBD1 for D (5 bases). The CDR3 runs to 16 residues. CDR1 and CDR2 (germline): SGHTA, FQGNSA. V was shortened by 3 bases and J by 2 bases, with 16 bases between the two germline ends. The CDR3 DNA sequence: TGTGCCAGCAGCTTGCTGGGGGGGGGAGGCAACACTGAAGCTTTCTTT. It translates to CASSLLGGGGNTEAFF.

This CDR3 is CASSRAGKTQYF. The CDR3 DNA reads as TGTGCCAGCTCACGGGCCGGGAAGACCCAGTACTTC. The gene calls are TRBV18 and TRBJ2-5; possible D gene TRBD2, 5 bases. The V and J ends lost 4 bases and 6 bases respectively, with 9 bases between them. The CDR3 is made up of 12 amino acids. The germline gives CDR1 KGHSH, CDR2 LQKENI.

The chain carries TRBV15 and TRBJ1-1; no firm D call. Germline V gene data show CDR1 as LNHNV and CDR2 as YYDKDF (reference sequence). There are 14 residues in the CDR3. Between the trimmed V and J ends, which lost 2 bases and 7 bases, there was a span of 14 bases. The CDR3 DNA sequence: TGTGCCACCAGCAGATCTCTAGCGGCTGGTGAAGCTTTCTTT. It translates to CATSRSLAAGEAFF.

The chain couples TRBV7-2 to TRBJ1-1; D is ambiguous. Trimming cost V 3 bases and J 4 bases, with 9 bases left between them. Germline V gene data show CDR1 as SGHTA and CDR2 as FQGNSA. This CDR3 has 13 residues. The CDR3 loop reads CASSFGSPTEAFF. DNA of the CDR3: TGTGCCAGCAGCTTCGGCAGCCCCACTGAAGCTTTCTTT.

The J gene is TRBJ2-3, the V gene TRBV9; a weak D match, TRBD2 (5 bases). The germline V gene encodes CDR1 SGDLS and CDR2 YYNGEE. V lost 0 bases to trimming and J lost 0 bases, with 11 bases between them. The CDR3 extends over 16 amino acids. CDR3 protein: CASSVGRASSTDTQYF. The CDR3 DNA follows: TGTGCCAGCAGCGTAGGGCGGGCCTCGAGCACAGATACGCAGTATTTT. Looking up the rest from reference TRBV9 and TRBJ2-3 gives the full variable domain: DSGVTQTPKHLITATGQRVTLRCSPRSGDLSVYWYQQSLDQGLQFLIQYYNGEERAKGNILERFSAQQFPDLHSELNLSSLELGDSALYFCASSVGRASSTDTQYFGPGTRLTVL.

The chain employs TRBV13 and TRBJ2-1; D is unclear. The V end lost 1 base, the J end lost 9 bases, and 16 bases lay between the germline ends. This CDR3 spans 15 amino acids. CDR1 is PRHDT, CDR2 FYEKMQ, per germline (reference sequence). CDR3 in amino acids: CASSLVVGVGSEQFF. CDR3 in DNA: TGTGCCAGCAGCTTAGTAGTTGGGGTGGGCAGTGAGCAGTTCTTC.

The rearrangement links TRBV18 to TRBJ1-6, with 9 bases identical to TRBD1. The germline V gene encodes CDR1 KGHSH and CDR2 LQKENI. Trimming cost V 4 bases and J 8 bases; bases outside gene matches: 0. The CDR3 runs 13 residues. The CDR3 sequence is CASSRTGDSPLHF. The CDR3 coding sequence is TGTGCCAGCTCACGGACAGGGGATTCACCCCTCCACTTT.

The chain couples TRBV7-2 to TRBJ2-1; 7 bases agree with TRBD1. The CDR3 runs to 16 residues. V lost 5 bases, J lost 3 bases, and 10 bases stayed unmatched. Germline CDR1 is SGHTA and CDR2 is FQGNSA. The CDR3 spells CASSPWTGTYYNEQFF. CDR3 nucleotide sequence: TGTGCCAGCAGCCCGTGGACAGGTACTTACTACAATGAGCAGTTCTTC.